One and the same sample provided the 7 T cell receptor beta chains below, sequenced in a study of cytomegalovirus exposure and HLA in healthy donors. Profiled with immunoSEQ multiplex PCR; TCRdb holds only in-frame clones, not every one. The table shows some 210,000 clones, with roughly 91% occurring only once. Sequencing was done on a sample of PBMCs. The origin of the receptors is a woman in her late teens or twenties in good health and CMV-seropositive.

The V gene is TRBV9, the J gene TRBJ1-4, with 7 positions matching TRBD1. Germline V gives CDR1 SGDLS, CDR2 YYNGEE. With 3 bases clipped from V and 1 base from J, the junction kept 3 bases outside the gene matches. The CDR3 loop spans 15 amino acids. CDR3 sequence: CASSARTGTNEKLFF. Written as DNA, the CDR3 is TGTGCCAGCAGCGCCCGGACAGGAACTAATGAAAAACTGTTTTTT.

V usage is TRBV28 and J usage is TRBJ2-1; 9 nucleotides match TRBD1. The germline CDR1 and CDR2 sequences are MDHEN and SYDVKM. The CDR3 has 15 amino acids. V gave up 6 bases and J gave up 7 bases; unmatched junction bases: 10. CDR3 nucleotides: TGTGCCAGCAGGGTTACAGGGGGCGCTTTGAATGAGCAGTTCTTC. Amino acids: CASRVTGGALNEQFF.

This chain joins TRBV7-9 and TRBJ1-1, with D possibly TRBD1 on 6 matching bases. Trimming pared 3 bases from V and 7 bases from J, leaving 9 bases between. Germline loops: CDR1 SEHNR, CDR2 FQNEAQ (reference sequence). The CDR3 is made up of 12 amino acids. For the CDR3, the DNA is TGTGCCAGCAGCTTCCGGACAGTTGAAGCTTTCTTT. Protein sequence: CASSFRTVEAFF.

V usage is TRBV5-1 and J usage is TRBJ2-6; a weak D match, TRBD2 (5 bases). This CDR3 comprises 17 residues. CDR1 and CDR2 (germline): SGHRS, YFSETQ. V was cut by 5 bases and J by 2 bases, with 17 bases left in between. Written as DNA, the CDR3 is TGCGCCAGCAGTTCGATTGGACTTGGGGCTGGGGCCAACGTCCTGACTTTC. This codes for CASSSIGLGAGANVLTF. Full variable domain (missing parts from reference TRBV5-1 and TRBJ2-6): KAGVTQTPRYLIKTRGQQVTLSCSPISGHRSVSWYQQTPGQGLQFLFEYFSETQRNKGNFPGRFSGRQFSNSRSEMNVSTLELGDSALYLCASSSIGLGAGANVLTFGAGSRLTVL.

The chain couples TRBV9 to TRBJ2-7; D is possibly TRBD1 (5 bases). V lost 0 bases to trimming and J lost 4 bases, with 11 bases between them. CDR3 length equals 14 residues. The germline V gene encodes CDR1 SGDLS and CDR2 YYNGEE. The CDR3 bases are TGTGCCAGCAGCGTAGGGGGCCGTAGGTACGAGCAGTACTTC. Protein sequence: CASSVGGRRYEQYF.

The V call is TRBV5-1, the J call TRBJ2-1, with a weak D call TRBD2 (5 bases). This CDR3 is 15 amino acids long. CDR1 SGHRS and CDR2 YFSETQ come from the germline V gene. Trimming shortened V by 2 bases and J by 3 bases, and 12 bases separated the two germline ends. Written as DNA, the CDR3 is TGCGCCAGCAGCTTCTCGCTTGGGAGCTACAATGAGCAGTTCTTC. The encoded protein is CASSFSLGSYNEQFF.

This chain joins TRBV27 and TRBJ1-2, with D perhaps matching TRBD1 (6 bases). This CDR3 has 13 residues. Trimming removed 3 bases from V and 4 bases from J, with 9 bases in between. Germline CDR1 MNHEY, CDR2 SMNVEV (reference sequence). The DNA of the CDR3 is TGTGCCAGCAGTTTTGGACAGAGCTATGGCTACACCTTC. It is translated as CASSFGQSYGYTF.